A single sample gave rise to the 16 T cell receptor beta chains below, sequenced in a study of human T cells and chemical hapten exposure. Time point noted: patch test 3, about 24 weeks after DPC sensitization. The treatment denotes: therapeutic diphenylcyclopropenone sensitization with weekly scalp DPC. Using its own MiXCR run on the RACE reads, TCRdb lists one record per CDR3 protein. The sample records 62,000 or so distinct CDR3 sequences, 11% being singletons. The specimen comprised whole blood, sampled in connection with sensitization to the hapten diphenylcyclopropenone (DPC). These receptors were obtained from a woman aged 25 to 39 with alopecia areata. Some clones in this sample may be carry-over from other donors' samples.

This clonotype was counted a few times. The chain couples TRBV6-2 or TRBV6-3 to TRBJ2-2; D may be TRBD1 (5 bases). This CDR3 has 15 amino acids. V lost 6 bases to trimming and J lost 3 bases, with 14 bases between them. In germline, CDR1 is MNHEY, CDR2 SVGEGT. CDR3 sequence: CASSGRVVYTGELFF. The CDR3 nucleotides are TGTGCCAGCAGCGGCAGGGTGGTTTACACCGGGGAGCTGTTTTTT.

This clonotype was recorded a few times. This chain connects TRBV5-1 to TRBJ1-2; D possibly corresponds to TRBD1 (6 bases). Per germline, CDR1 SGHRS and CDR2 YFSETQ. V was clipped by 0 bases and J by 5 bases, with 17 bases between them. This CDR3 comprises 16 residues. The CDR3 region has the DNA TGCGCCAGCAGCTTGGCCGCGACCCCCGGACAGTATGGCTACACCTTC. Translating gives CASSLAATPGQYGYTF.

The rearrangement uses TRBV7-2 and TRBJ1-5; D ambiguous. V gave up 5 bases and J gave up 10 bases, with 12 bases separating them. Germline values: CDR1 SGHTA, CDR2 FQGNSA. CDR3 length equals 12 residues. For the CDR3, the DNA is TGTGCCAGCAGCCAAGGACGGAATCCCCAGCATTTT. Translation gives CASSQGRNPQHF.

The V call is TRBV19, the J call TRBJ2-1, with 12 bases fitting TRBD2. Trimming cost V 1 base and J 6 bases; bases outside gene matches: 4. Per the germline V gene, CDR1 is LNHDA and CDR2 is SQIVND (reference sequence). This CDR3 contains 16 residues. The CDR3 reads CASSIGLAGARNEQFF. The CDR3 bases are TGTGCCAGTAGTATAGGACTAGCGGGAGCTCGCAATGAGCAGTTCTTC.

The chain carries TRBV7-9 and TRBJ1-6; tentative D call: TRBD1 (5 bases). V lost 7 bases and J lost 5, with 18 bases in between. The CDR3 extends over 16 amino acids. Germline V lookup: CDR1 SEHNR, CDR2 FQNEAQ (reference sequence). The CDR3 spells CASTISGGDHNSPLHF. The DNA for the CDR3 is TGTGCCAGCACCATTTCTGGGGGGGACCATAATTCACCCCTCCACTTT.

This clonotype was counted at least ten times. V usage is TRBV29-1 and J usage is TRBJ2-7; TRBD1 matches 7 bases. The CDR3 is 12 residues long. The trim removed 7 bases at V and 7 bases at J, leaving 10 bases unmatched. Germline values: CDR1 SQVTM, CDR2 ANQGSEA. Here the CDR3 reads CSGRTGAGEQYF. The CDR3 coding sequence is TGCAGCGGGAGAACAGGGGCTGGGGAGCAGTACTTC.

The rearrangement links TRBV7-6 to TRBJ1-3; D ambiguous. V dropped 5 bases and J dropped 0 bases, with 11 bases sitting between them. CDR3 length: 15 residues. Germline CDR1 SGHVS, CDR2 FNYEAQ. CDR3 in DNA: TGTGCCAGCAGCCCAACACGTATCTCTGGAAACACCATATATTTT. The encoded protein is CASSPTRISGNTIYF.

This clonotype was recorded a few times. The chain is built from TRBV19 and TRBJ1-2; 8 bases agree with TRBD1. This CDR3 comprises 16 residues. Germline CDR1 is LNHDA and CDR2 is SQIVND (reference sequence). J lost 5 bases, V lost 5 bases, and 13 bases had no gene match. The CDR3 DNA reads TGTGCCAGTAGTGCAACCGGGACAGGCGCACCTTATGGCTACACCTTC. The encoded protein is CASSATGTGAPYGYTF.

The CDR3 region has the DNA TGTGCCAGCAGCCAACGAGGCTGGGGAAACACTGAAGCTTTCTTT. Protein product: CASSQRGWGNTEAFF. The rearrangement joins TRBV14 to TRBJ1-1, with unresolved D. CDR1 is SGHDN, CDR2 FVKESK, per germline. The V end was cut by 2 bases, the J end by 2 bases, with 12 bases between. The CDR3 has 15 residues.

This chain uses TRBV12-3 or TRBV12-4 with TRBJ1-2, with 10 bases aligning to TRBD1. The CDR3 covers 15 residues. Losses at the gene ends were 6 bases for V and 2 bases for J; bases not matched to a gene: 6. The CDR3 DNA reads TGTGCCAGCAGCCCCGGACAGGGGGGGAACTATGGCTACACCTTC. Its protein product is CASSPGQGGNYGYTF.

This clonotype occurred many times. The rearrangement joins TRBV5-4 to TRBJ2-7; TRBD1 aligns across 12 bases. With 2 bases clipped from V and 2 bases from J, the junction kept 2 bases outside the gene matches. This CDR3 spans 15 amino acids. Germline lookup yields CDR1 SGHNT and CDR2 YYREEE (reference sequence). Here the CDR3 reads CASSFGTGGTYEQYF. DNA of the CDR3: TGTGCCAGCAGCTTTGGGACAGGGGGCACCTACGAGCAGTACTTC. The full variable domain, rest sourced from reference TRBV5-4 and TRBJ2-7, is ETGVTQSPTHLIKTRGQQVTLRCSSQSGHNTVSWYQQALGQGPQFIFQYYREEENGRGNFPPRFSGLQFPNYSSELNVNALELDDSALYLCASSFGTGGTYEQYFGPGTRLTVT.

This clonotype turned up a few times. V usage is TRBV4-2 and J usage is TRBJ2-5; 7 positions match TRBD2. J was trimmed by 5 bases and V by 8 bases; bases with no gene match: 11. The CDR3 is made up of 14 amino acids. Germline values: CDR1 LGHNA, CDR2 YNFKEQ. The CDR3 region has the DNA TGTGCCAGCTCCCCCCTGACTAGCAGCGAGACCCAGTACTTC. Encoded protein: CASSPLTSSETQYF.

This clonotype came up many times. The chain is built from TRBV5-5 and TRBJ2-7; D is possibly TRBD1 or TRBD2 (5 bases each). Trimming cost V 4 bases and J 0 bases, with 8 bases left between them. The V gene's germline CDR1 is SGHKS and CDR2 YYEKEE (reference sequence). CDR3 length equals 13 residues. CDR3 in amino acids: CASSEGTSYEQYF. The CDR3 DNA reads TGTGCCAGCAGCGAAGGGACCTCCTACGAGCAGTACTTC.

This clonotype was detected many times. The chain combines TRBV27 with TRBJ1-4; TRBD1 might be the D (5 bases). Trimming shortened V by 0 bases and J by 4 bases, and 6 bases separated the two germline ends. The CDR3 totals 14 residues. CDR1 and CDR2 from the germline V gene are MNHEY and SMNVEV (reference sequence). The CDR3 nucleotides are TGTGCCAGCAGTTTATCTCAGGGTAATGAAAAACTGTTTTTT. Its translation is CASSLSQGNEKLFF.

The V gene is TRBV27, the J gene TRBJ2-4, with D tentatively TRBD2 (5 bases). V was shortened by 6 bases and J by 1 base, with 13 bases between the two germline ends. Germline values: CDR1 MNHEY, CDR2 SMNVEV (reference sequence). The CDR3 consists of 15 residues. The CDR3 loop reads CASSEGDRAKNIQYF. DNA for the CDR3: TGTGCCAGCAGCGAGGGCGATCGGGCCAAAAACATTCAGTACTTC.

The chain has TRBV7-3 and TRBJ2-3, with TRBD2 identical over 9 bases. The ends lost 2 bases at V and 3 bases at J; junction bases unmatched: 3. The CDR3 has 15 amino acids. Germline assignment: CDR1 SGHTA and CDR2 FQGTGA. The CDR3 reads CASSLAGGPTDTQYF. The CDR3 DNA is TGTGCCAGCAGCTTAGCGGGAGGGCCAACAGATACGCAGTATTTT.